A selection of T cell receptor beta chains follows, all from one sample in a study of shared clonotypes between healthy human individuals. Here immunoSEQ multiplex PCR was the method, and the copy in TCRdb shows in-frame clones only, minus some. The sample consists of 1,400,000 or so clones, around 98.5% of them appearing once. The sequencing sample was made of naive CD4+ T cells sorted from blood. The receptors stem from a young man in good health. Each CDR3 is given with its conserved first and last residue. A D gene is named only where the DNA matches it firmly. Not all rows give a size; the values are once, few, many and, for expanded clones, a class.

clone size	V gene	CDR3 length	J gene	D gene	CDR3 DNA	CDR3 protein
NA	TRBV5-5	16	TRBJ2-7	TRBD2	TGTGCCAGCAGCTACCGAGCTAGCGGGAGTGACTACGAGCAGTACTTC	CASSYRASGSDYEQYF
NA	TRBV7-2	18	TRBJ2-1	TRBD2	TGTGCCAGCAGCCCTAGCCCCGGTCATGGGACTAGCGGGGCACCCCATTTCTTC	CASSPSPGHGTSGAPHFF
NA	TRBV28	15	TRBJ2-2	TRBD1	TGTGCCACCGGCTGGACAGGGGAACCCACCGGGGAGCTGTTTTTT	CATGWTGEPTGELFF
once	TRBV6-4	14	TRBJ2-1	NA	TGTGCCAGCAGTGACTGGGGCAGGAGCAATGAGCAGTTCTTC	CASSDWGRSNEQFF
NA	TRBV29-1	11	TRBJ2-3	NA	TGCAGCGTTCGGCTTGCGGATACGCAGTATTTT	CSVRLADTQYF
once	TRBV28	15	TRBJ2-1	TRBD2	TGTGCCAGCACCTCTAGCGGGAGGTCCTACAATGAGCAGTTCTTC	CASTSSGRSYNEQFF
NA	TRBV18	16	TRBJ1-1	TRBD1	TGTGCCAGCTCACCTATAGGACAGGGGGCTCTTCATGAAGCTTTCTTT	CASSPIGQGALHEAFF
NA	TRBV5-8	16	TRBJ1-4	NA	TGTGCCAGCAGCTCATCAGGACAGCCTTCTAATGAAAAACTGTTTTTT	CASSSSGQPSNEKLFF
NA	TRBV30	13	TRBJ1-3	NA	TGTGCCTGGAGACGGGGACCTGGAAACACCATATATTTT	CAWRRGPGNTIYF
NA	TRBV7-9	18	TRBJ2-2	TRBD1	TGTGCCAGCAGCTCTCCGGGACAGGTACTCTCGCACACCGGGGAGCTGTTTTTT	CASSSPGQVLSHTGELFF
NA	TRBV7-9	14	TRBJ1-1	NA	TGTGCCAGCAGCGAATGGAACAGGGCCACTGAAGCTTTCTTT	CASSEWNRATEAFF
NA	TRBV28	17	TRBJ2-7	NA	TGTGCCAGCAGTTTAAGGGGCCTCCGGAGAGGGGCCTACGAGCAGTACTTC	CASSLRGLRRGAYEQYF
NA	TRBV27	14	TRBJ1-2	TRBD1	TGTGCCAGCAGTCGGGGGACAGCCGGGAGAGGCTACACCTTC	CASSRGTAGRGYTF
NA	TRBV5-4	17	TRBJ2-2	TRBD2	TGTGCCAGCAGCTTGGGGGGACTAGCGGGAGCGGCCGGGGAGCTGTTTTTT	CASSLGGLAGAAGELFF
NA	TRBV9	17	TRBJ2-6	TRBD1	TGTGCCAGCAGCGGAAACAGGGGAAGTTCTGGGGCCAACGTCCTGACTTTC	CASSGNRGSSGANVLTF
NA	TRBV5-1	14	TRBJ2-2	NA	TGCGCCAGCAGCCCCGGAGGGCCCACCGGGGAGCTGTTTTTT	CASSPGGPTGELFF
NA	TRBV2	12	TRBJ2-3	TRBD1	TGTGCCAGCAGTGGGGGACAGTATACGCAGTATTTT	CASSGGQYTQYF
once	TRBV5-1	16	TRBJ2-5	NA	TGCGCCAGCAGATGGGGCCCCGAGCGGAGGCAAGAGACCCAGTACTTC	CASRWGPERRQETQYF
NA	TRBV6-5	16	TRBJ2-1	TRBD2	TGTGCCAGCAGTTACTCGATGGTAGCGGGAAGGTATGAGCAGTTCTTC	CASSYSMVAGRYEQFF
NA	TRBV7-9	12	TRBJ2-1	TRBD1	TGTGCCAGCAGCGCAGACCCGGGACAGGTGTTCTTC	CASSADPGQVFF
NA	TRBV2	11	TRBJ2-1	NA	TGTGCCAGCATTGGATTCAATGAGCAGTTCTTC	CASIGFNEQFF
NA	TRBV29-1	12	TRBJ1-1	NA	TGCAGCGTTGTGCGCCGCCCCTCTGAAGCTTTCTTT	CSVVRRPSEAFF
NA	TRBV28	12	TRBJ2-1	NA	TGTGCCAGCGGGGACACCTACAATGAGCAGTTCTTC	CASGDTYNEQFF
NA	TRBV5-1	14	TRBJ1-4	NA	TGCGCCAGCAGCTTGACCGGGACCGATGAAAAACTGTTTTTT	CASSLTGTDEKLFF
NA	TRBV7-2	12	TRBJ2-7	NA	TGTGCCAGCAGCTTCGTGAACTACGAGCAGTACTTC	CASSFVNYEQYF
NA	TRBV7-3	13	TRBJ1-1	NA	TGTGCCAGCAGCGTCCGCAGGAACACTGAAGCTTTCTTT	CASSVRRNTEAFF